This is a list of T cell receptor beta chains from one sample in a study of T-cell memory formation after mild COVID-19. TCRdb re-derived calls from the 5' RACE reads in MiXCR, one entry per CDR3 protein. The profile shows hundreds of thousands of distinct CDR3 sequences, roughly 26% of them singletons. Sequenced sample: PBMCs or a T cell subset sorted from them (not recorded which). These receptors all stem from an adult woman who had mild COVID-19 (a few samples of this study predate the infection). Cell type and time point are not known. Both conserved end residues are part of each CDR3. Each record gives: V gene, J gene, clone size, D gene, CDR3 protein, CDR3 DNA. A D gene is named only where the DNA matches it firmly. Size values are once, few and many counts, or a class for expanded clones, and some rows have none.

v_gene: TRBV10-3; j_gene: TRBJ1-2; abundance: few; d_gene: -; CDR3aa: CAISEALLLNYGYTF; CDR3nt: TGTGCCATCAGTGAGGCCCTGCTTCTTAACTATGGCTACACCTTC
v_gene: TRBV10-3; j_gene: TRBJ1-6; abundance: few; d_gene: -; CDR3aa: CAISDFGILDSPLHF; CDR3nt: TGTGCCATCAGTGACTTTGGCATATTGGATTCACCCCTCCACTTT
v_gene: TRBV3-1; j_gene: TRBJ2-5; abundance: -; d_gene: -; CDR3aa: CASSQAGGTGTTKTQYF; CDR3nt: TGTGCCAGCAGCCAAGCGGGGGGGACAGGGACCACGAAGACCCAGTACTTC
v_gene: TRBV7-9; j_gene: TRBJ2-1; abundance: -; d_gene: -; CDR3aa: CASSLRVRLLSSYNEQFF; CDR3nt: TGTGCCAGCAGCTTAAGAGTTCGACTACTGAGCTCCTACAATGAGCAGTTCTTC
v_gene: TRBV6-5; j_gene: TRBJ1-1; abundance: few; d_gene: -; CDR3aa: CASSYSRGSGGRAFF; CDR3nt: TGTGCCAGCAGTTACTCGAGAGGTTCGGGAGGGCGGGCTTTCTTT
v_gene: TRBV5-1; j_gene: TRBJ2-5; abundance: -; d_gene: -; CDR3aa: CASSLRSGPQETQYF; CDR3nt: TGCGCCAGCAGCTTAAGGAGCGGCCCCCAAGAGACCCAGTACTTC
v_gene: TRBV3-1; j_gene: TRBJ2-5; abundance: -; d_gene: -; CDR3aa: CASSQGQAEETQYF; CDR3nt: TGTGCCAGCAGCCAAGGGCAGGCGGAAGAGACCCAGTACTTC
v_gene: TRBV7-2; j_gene: TRBJ2-1; abundance: -; d_gene: TRBD2; CDR3aa: CASSLTMTSVVNEQFF; CDR3nt: TGTGCCAGCAGCCTAACAATGACTAGCGTCGTCAATGAGCAGTTCTTC
v_gene: TRBV7-9; j_gene: TRBJ2-6; abundance: few; d_gene: TRBD1; CDR3aa: CASRADGQGSSGANVLTF; CDR3nt: TGTGCCAGCAGGGCCGATGGACAGGGCAGCTCTGGGGCCAACGTCCTGACTTTC
v_gene: TRBV4-1; j_gene: TRBJ1-6; abundance: few; d_gene: -; CDR3aa: CASSSWSEVDSPLHF; CDR3nt: TGCGCCAGCAGCTCCTGGTCCGAAGTGGATTCACCCCTCCACTTT
v_gene: TRBV24-1; j_gene: TRBJ1-1; abundance: -; d_gene: -; CDR3aa: CATRDQGGTEAFF; CDR3nt: TGTGCCACCCGAGACCAAGGGGGGACTGAAGCTTTCTTT
v_gene: TRBV29-1; j_gene: TRBJ2-7; abundance: -; d_gene: -; CDR3aa: CSVQIHEQYF; CDR3nt: TGCAGCGTACAGATCCACGAGCAGTACTTC
v_gene: TRBV7-8; j_gene: TRBJ1-2; abundance: few; d_gene: -; CDR3aa: CASSTDWNYGYTF; CDR3nt: TGTGCCAGCAGCACGGACTGGAACTATGGCTACACCTTC
v_gene: TRBV27; j_gene: TRBJ2-1; abundance: -; d_gene: -; CDR3aa: CASSFGGFSYNEQFF; CDR3nt: TGTGCCAGCAGTTTTGGGGGCTTTTCCTACAATGAGCAGTTCTTC
v_gene: TRBV20-1; j_gene: TRBJ2-3; abundance: few; d_gene: -; CDR3aa: CSARWAGNTDTQYF; CDR3nt: TGCAGTGCTAGGTGGGCGGGGAACACAGATACGCAGTATTTT
v_gene: TRBV7-6; j_gene: TRBJ2-5; abundance: -; d_gene: TRBD1; CDR3aa: CASSLGGRGLRETQYF; CDR3nt: TGTGCCAGCAGCTTAGGTGGCAGGGGGCTTAGGGAGACCCAGTACTTC
v_gene: TRBV2; j_gene: TRBJ2-4; abundance: few; d_gene: TRBD1; CDR3aa: CASSGQGENIQYF; CDR3nt: TGTGCCAGCAGCGGACAGGGGGAAAACATTCAGTACTTC